Included here is one TCR beta chain sequence, with context. The record originates from a study of blood T cells in healthy people across ages. For the second PCR, which ran for roughly 6 to 12 cycles, a sample-barcoded 5' primer and a J-beta primer mix were used. TCRdb itself ran the 5' RACE reads through MiXCR, one entry per CDR3 protein. The sample has 1.5 million to 2 million distinct CDR3 sequences; around half are singletons. Losses at the gene ends were 5 bases for V and 4 bases for J; bases not matched to a gene: 11. Germline V gives CDR1 DFQATT, CDR2 SNEGSKA (reference sequence). This CDR3 has 14 residues.

The rearrangement uses TRBV20-1 and TRBJ2-7; 7 bases fit TRBD1. Sample: blood. This sequence was found in a woman in her 40s in good health. In DNA, the CDR3 is TGCAGTGCTGCCGGGACAGAAAGAAGTTACGAGCAGTACTTC. This sequence encodes CSAAGTERSYEQYF.